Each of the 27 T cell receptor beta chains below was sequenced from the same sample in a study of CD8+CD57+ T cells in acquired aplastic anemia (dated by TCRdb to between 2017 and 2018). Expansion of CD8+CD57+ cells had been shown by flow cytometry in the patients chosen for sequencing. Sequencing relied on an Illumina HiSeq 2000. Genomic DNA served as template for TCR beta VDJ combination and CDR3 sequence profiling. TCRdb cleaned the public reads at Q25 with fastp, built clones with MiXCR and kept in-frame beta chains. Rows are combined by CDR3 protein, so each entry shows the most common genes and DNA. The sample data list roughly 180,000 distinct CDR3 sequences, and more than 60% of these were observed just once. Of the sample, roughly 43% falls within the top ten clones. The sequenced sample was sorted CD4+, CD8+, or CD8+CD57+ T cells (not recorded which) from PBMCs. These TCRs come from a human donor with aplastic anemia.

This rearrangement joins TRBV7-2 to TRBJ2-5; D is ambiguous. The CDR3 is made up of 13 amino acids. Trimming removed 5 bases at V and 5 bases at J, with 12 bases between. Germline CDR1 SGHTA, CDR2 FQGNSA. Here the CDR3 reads CASSPFFGETQYF. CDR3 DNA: TGTGCCAGCAGCCCATTCTTCGGGGAGACCCAGTACTTC.

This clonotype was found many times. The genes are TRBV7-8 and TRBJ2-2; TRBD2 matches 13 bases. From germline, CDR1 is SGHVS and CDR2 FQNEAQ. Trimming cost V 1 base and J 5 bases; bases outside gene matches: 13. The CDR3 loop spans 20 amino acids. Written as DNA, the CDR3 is TGTGCCAGCAGCTTAGTCGGAGGACTAGCGGGGGCCGGGACGACCGGGGAGCTGTTTTTT. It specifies CASSLVGGLAGAGTTGELFF.

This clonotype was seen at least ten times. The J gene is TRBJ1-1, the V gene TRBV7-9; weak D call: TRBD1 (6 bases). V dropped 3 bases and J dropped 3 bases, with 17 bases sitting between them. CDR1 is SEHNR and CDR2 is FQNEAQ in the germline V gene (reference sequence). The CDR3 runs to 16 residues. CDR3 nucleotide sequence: TGTGCCAGCAGCTTCCCCGGCGGGGGCTCGGACACTGAAGCTTTCTTT. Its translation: CASSFPGGGSDTEAFF.

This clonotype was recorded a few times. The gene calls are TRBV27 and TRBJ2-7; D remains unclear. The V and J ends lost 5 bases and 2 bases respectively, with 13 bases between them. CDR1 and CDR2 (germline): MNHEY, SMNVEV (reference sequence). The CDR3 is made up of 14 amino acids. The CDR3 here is CASSIRTQAYEQYF. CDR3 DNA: TGTGCCAGCAGTATAAGGACCCAGGCCTACGAGCAGTACTTC.

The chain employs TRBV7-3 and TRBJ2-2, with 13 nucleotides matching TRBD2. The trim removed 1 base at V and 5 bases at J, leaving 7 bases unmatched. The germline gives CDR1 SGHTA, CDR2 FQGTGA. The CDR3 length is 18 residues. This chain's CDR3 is CASSLRTGLAGITGELFF. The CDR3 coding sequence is TGTGCCAGCAGCTTAAGGACGGGACTAGCGGGAATAACCGGGGAGCTGTTTTTT.

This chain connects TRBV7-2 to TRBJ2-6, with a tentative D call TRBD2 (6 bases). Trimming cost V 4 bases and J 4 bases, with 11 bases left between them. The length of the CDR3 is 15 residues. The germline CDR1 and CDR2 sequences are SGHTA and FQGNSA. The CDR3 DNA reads TGTGCCAGCAGCTCACACCGGGGGGGGGCCAACGTCCTGACTTTC. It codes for CASSSHRGGANVLTF.

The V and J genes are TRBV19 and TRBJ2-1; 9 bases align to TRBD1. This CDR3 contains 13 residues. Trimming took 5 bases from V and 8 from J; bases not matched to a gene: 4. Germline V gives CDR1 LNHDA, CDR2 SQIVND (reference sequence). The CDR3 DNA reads TGTGCCAGTAGTGGTACAGGGGGCGATGAGCAGTTCTTC. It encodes CASSGTGGDEQFF. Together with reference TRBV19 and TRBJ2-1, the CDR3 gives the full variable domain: DGGITQSPKYLFRKEGQNVTLSCEQNLNHDAMYWYRQDPGQGLRLIYYSQIVNDFQKGDIAEGYSVSREKKESFPLTVTSAQKNPTAFYLCASSGTGGDEQFFGPGTRLTVL.

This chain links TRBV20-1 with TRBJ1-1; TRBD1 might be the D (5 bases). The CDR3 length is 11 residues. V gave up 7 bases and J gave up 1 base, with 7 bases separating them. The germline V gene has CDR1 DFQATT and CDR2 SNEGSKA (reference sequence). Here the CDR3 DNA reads TGCAGTGGAGGGACGAACACTGAAGCTTTCTTT. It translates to CSGGTNTEAFF.

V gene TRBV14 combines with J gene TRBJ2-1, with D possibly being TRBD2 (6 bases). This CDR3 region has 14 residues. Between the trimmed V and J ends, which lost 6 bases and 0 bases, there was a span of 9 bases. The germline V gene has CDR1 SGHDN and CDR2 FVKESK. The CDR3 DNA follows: TGTGCCAGCAGTACTAGCAGCTCCTACAATGAGCAGTTCTTC. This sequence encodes CASSTSSSYNEQFF.

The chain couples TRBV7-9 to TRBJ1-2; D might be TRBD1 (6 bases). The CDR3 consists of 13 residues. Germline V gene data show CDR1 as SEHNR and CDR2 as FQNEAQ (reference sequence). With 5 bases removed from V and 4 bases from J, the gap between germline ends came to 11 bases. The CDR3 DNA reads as TGTGCCAGCAGCACAGGGTCGTTCTATGGCTACACCTTC. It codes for CASSTGSFYGYTF. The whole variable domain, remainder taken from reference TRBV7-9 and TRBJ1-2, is DTGVSQNPRHKITKRGQNVTFRCDPISEHNRLYWYRQTLGQGPEFLTYFQNEAQLEKSRLLSDRFSAERPKGSFSTLEIQRTEQGDSAMYLCASSTGSFYGYTFGSGTRLTVV.

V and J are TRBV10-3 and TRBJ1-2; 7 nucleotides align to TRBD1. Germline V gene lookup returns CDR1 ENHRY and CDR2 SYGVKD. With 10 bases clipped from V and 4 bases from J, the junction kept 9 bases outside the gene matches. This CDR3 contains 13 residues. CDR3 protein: CASRATGRYGYTF. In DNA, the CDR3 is TGTGCCAGCAGGGCGACAGGGCGCTATGGCTACACCTTC.

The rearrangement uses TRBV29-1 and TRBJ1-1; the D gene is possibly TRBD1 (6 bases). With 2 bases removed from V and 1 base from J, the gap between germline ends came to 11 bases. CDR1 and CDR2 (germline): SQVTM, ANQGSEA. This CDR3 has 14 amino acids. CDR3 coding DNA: TGCAGCGTTGAATCGGGGGCTCGGAACACTGAAGCTTTCTTT. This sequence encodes CSVESGARNTEAFF.

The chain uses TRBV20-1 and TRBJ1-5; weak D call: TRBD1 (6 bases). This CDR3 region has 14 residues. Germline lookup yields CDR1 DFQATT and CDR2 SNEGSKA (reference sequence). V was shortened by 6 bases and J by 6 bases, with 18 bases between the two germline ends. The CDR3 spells CSATEARGGQPQHF. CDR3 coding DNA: TGCAGTGCCACTGAGGCCAGGGGAGGTCAGCCCCAGCATTTT.

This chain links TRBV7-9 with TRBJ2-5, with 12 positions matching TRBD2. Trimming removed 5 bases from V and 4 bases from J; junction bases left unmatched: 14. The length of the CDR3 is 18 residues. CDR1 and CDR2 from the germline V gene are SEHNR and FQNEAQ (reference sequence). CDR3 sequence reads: CASSGWTSGKDPRETQYF. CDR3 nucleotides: TGTGCCAGCAGCGGCTGGACTAGCGGGAAGGATCCGCGAGAGACCCAGTACTTC. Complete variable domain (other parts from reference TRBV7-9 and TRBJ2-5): DTGVSQNPRHKITKRGQNVTFRCDPISEHNRLYWYRQTLGQGPEFLTYFQNEAQLEKSRLLSDRFSAERPKGSFSTLEIQRTEQGDSAMYLCASSGWTSGKDPRETQYFGPGTRLLVL.

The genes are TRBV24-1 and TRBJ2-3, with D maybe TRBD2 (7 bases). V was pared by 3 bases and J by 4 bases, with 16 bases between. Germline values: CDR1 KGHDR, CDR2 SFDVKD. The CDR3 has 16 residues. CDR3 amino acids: CATSDVSGKGADTQYF. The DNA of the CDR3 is TGTGCCACCAGTGATGTAAGCGGGAAGGGGGCAGATACGCAGTATTTT.

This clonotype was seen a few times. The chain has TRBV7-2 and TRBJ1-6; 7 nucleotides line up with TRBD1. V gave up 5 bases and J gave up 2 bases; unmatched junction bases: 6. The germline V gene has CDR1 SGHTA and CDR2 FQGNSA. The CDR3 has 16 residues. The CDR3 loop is CASSLADRAYNSPLHF. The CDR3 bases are TGTGCCAGCAGCCTCGCCGACAGGGCCTATAATTCACCCCTCCACTTT.

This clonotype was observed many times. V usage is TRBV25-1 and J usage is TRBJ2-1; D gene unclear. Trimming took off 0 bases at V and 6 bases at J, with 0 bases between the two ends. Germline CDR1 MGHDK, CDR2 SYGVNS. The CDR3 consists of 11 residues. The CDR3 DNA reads TGTGCCAGCAGTGAATACAATGAGCAGTTCTTC. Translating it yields CASSEYNEQFF.

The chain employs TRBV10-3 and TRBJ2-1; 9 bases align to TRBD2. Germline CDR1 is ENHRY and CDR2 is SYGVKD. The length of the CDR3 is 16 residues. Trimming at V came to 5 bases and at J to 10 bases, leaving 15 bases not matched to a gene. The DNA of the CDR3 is TGTGCCATCAGTAGTGAAGAGGCTAGCGGGATGATAGAGCAGTTCTTC. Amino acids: CAISSEEASGMIEQFF.

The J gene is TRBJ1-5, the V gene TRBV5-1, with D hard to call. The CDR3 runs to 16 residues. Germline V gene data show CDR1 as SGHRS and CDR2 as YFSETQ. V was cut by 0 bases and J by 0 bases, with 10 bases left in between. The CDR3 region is CASSLAGPNSNQPQHF. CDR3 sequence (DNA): TGCGCCAGCAGCTTGGCTGGCCCAAATAGCAATCAGCCCCAGCATTTT.

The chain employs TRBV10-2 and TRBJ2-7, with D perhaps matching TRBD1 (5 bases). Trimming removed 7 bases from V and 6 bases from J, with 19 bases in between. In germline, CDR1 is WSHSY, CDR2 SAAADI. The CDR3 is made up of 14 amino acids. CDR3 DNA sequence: TGCGCCAGCACTACGAATTCCAGGGCCAGCGAGCAGTACGTC. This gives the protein CASTTNSRASEQYV.

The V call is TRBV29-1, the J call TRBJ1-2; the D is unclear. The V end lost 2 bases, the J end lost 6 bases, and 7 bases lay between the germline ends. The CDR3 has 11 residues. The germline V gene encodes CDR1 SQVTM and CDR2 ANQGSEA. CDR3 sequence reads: CSVEISDGYTF. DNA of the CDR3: TGCAGCGTTGAAATCAGTGATGGCTACACCTTC.

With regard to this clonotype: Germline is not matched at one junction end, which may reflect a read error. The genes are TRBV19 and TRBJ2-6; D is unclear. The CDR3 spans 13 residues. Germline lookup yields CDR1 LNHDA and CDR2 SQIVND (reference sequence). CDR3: CASSIGQVYTEAF. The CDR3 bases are TGTGCCAGTAGTATAGGTCAGGTCTACACTGAAGCTTTC.

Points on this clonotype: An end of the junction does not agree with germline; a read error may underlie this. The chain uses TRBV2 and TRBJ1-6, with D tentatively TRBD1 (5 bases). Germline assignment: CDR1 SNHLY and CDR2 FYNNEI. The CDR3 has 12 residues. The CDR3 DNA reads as TGTGCCAGCAGCCCCCAGGGCTCACCCCTCTACTTT. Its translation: CASSPQGSPLYF.

The CDR3 here is CASSPTGVEQYF. In nucleotides, the CDR3 is TGTGCCAGTAGTCCTACAGGGGTCGAGCAGTACTTC. V usage is TRBV19 and J usage is TRBJ2-7, with TRBD1 matching over 7 bases. Losses at the gene ends were 5 bases for V and 6 bases for J; bases not matched to a gene: 4. CDR3 length equals 12 residues. Germline V gives CDR1 LNHDA, CDR2 SQIVND (reference sequence).

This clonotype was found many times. This CDR3 reads CASSEIQGYNQPQHF. In DNA form, the CDR3 reads TGTGCCAGCAGTGAAATACAGGGGTACAATCAGCCCCAGCATTTT. V usage is TRBV6-6 and J usage is TRBJ1-5; the match to TRBD1 covers 7 bases. The V segment lost 5 bases and the J segment 3 bases; nucleotides outside the gene matches: 7. The CDR3 has 15 residues. Germline CDR1 reads MNHNY; CDR2 reads SVGAGI (reference sequence).

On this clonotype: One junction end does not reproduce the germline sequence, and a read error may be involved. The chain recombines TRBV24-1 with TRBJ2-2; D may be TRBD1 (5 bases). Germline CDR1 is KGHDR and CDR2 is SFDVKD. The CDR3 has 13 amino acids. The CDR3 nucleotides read TGTGCCACCAGTGGTTTGTGGGGCGCGGAGCTGTTTTTT. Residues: CATSGLWGAELFF.

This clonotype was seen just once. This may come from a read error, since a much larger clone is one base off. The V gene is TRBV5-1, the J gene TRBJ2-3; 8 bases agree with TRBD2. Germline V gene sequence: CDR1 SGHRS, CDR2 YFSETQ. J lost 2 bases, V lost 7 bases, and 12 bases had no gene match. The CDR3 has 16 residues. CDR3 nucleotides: TGCGCCAGCGGGGGCTCAGAGACTAGCGACACAGATACGCAGTATTTT. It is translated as CASGGSETSDTDTQYF.